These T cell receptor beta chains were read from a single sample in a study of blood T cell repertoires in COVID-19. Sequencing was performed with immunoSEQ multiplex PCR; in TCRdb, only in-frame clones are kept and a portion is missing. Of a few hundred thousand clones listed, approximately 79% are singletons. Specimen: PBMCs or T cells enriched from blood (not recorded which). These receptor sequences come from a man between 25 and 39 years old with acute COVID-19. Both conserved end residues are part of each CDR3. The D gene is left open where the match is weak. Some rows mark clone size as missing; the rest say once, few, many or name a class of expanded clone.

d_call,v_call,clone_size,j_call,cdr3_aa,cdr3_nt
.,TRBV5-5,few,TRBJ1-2,CASSSQVDYGYTF,TGTGCCAGCAGCTCACAGGTCGACTATGGCTACACCTTC
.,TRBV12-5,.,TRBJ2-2,CASGSGYNTGELFF,TGTGCTAGTGGTTCGGGATACAACACCGGGGAGCTGTTTTTT
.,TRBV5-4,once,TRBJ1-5,CASSVDSNSNQPQHF,TGTGCCAGCAGCGTAGACAGTAATAGCAATCAGCCCCAGCATTTT
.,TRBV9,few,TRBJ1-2,CASSVGQEDGYTF,TGTGCCAGCAGCGTAGGTCAGGAGGATGGCTACACCTTC
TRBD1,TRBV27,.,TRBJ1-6,CASSARDRGRGSPLHF,TGTGCCAGCAGTGCACGAGACAGGGGGCGAGGGTCACCCCTCCACTTT
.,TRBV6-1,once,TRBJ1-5,CASSDRVQPQHF,TGTGCCAGCAGTGATCGCGTTCAGCCCCAGCATTTT
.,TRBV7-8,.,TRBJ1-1,CASSLDSDSPTEAFF,TGTGCCAGCAGCTTAGACTCGGACAGCCCCACTGAAGCTTTCTTT
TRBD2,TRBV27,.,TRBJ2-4,CASSLGGVLKNIQYF,TGTGCCAGCAGTTTAGGGGGGGTCCTCAAAAACATTCAGTACTTC
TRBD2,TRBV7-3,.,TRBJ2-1,CASSSAGGLGEQFF,TGTGCCAGCAGCTCGGCGGGAGGGCTGGGTGAGCAGTTCTTC
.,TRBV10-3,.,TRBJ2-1,CAIGGGSNEQFF,TGTGCCATAGGCGGAGGTTCCAATGAGCAGTTCTTC
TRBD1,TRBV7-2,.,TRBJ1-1,CASSSALGTGVNTEAFF,TGTGCCAGCAGCTCCGCCCTTGGGACAGGGGTGAACACTGAAGCTTTCTTT
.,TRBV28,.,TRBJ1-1,CASSPPVDTEAFF,TGTGCCAGCAGTCCCCCGGTTGACACTGAAGCTTTCTTT
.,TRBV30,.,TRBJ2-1,CAWSSGVGGLFF,TGTGCCTGGAGTTCCGGGGTGGGAGGATTATTCTTC
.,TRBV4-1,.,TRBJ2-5,CASSQDVQGGWGETQYF,TGCGCCAGCAGCCAAGATGTCCAGGGTGGATGGGGAGAGACCCAGTACTTC
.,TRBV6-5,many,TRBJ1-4,CASTEGAGNEKLFF,TGTGCCAGCACCGAAGGGGCAGGAAACGAAAAACTGTTTTTT
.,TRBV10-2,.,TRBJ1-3,CASSESRVRNTIYF,TGCGCCAGCAGTGAGAGCAGGGTCCGAAACACCATATATTTT
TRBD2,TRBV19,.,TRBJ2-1,CASSMGLGFYEQFF,TGTGCCAGTAGTATGGGACTAGGGTTTTATGAGCAGTTCTTC
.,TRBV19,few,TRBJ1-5,CASSPGRDNQPQHF,TGTGCCAGTAGCCCAGGACGGGACAATCAGCCCCAGCATTTT
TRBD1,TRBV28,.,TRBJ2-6,CASSKGGRGRTGANVLTF,TGTGCCAGCAGTAAGGGGGGCAGGGGGCGCACTGGGGCCAACGTCCTGACTTTC
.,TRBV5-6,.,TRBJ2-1,CASSLSNEQFF,TGTGCCAGCAGCTTGTCAAATGAGCAGTTCTTC
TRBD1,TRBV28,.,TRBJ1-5,CASSLGQGYRQPQHF,TGTGCCAGCAGTTTAGGACAGGGATATCGTCAGCCCCAGCATTTT
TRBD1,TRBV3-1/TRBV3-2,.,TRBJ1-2,CASRGRTGVYEYYGYTF,TGTGCCAGCAGGGGAAGGACAGGGGTCTACGAATACTATGGCTACACCTTC